This is a list of T cell receptor beta chains from one sample in a study of T cell repertoires in cytomegalovirus infection. Each CDR3 protein is one row after TCRdb ran MiXCR on the reads. The sample includes some 590,000 distinct CDR3 sequences, just under 40% seen only once; the top ten take around 48%. Their antigens remain unidentified. The sequenced sample was cultured PBMCs, obtained from culture after CMV antigen stimulation. The receptors were gathered from a human donor in good health (CMV status not recorded). Some clones in this sample may be carry-over from other donors' samples. Each CDR3 is given with its conserved first and last residue. The order of the fields is J gene, V gene, clone size, D gene, CDR3 protein, CDR3 DNA. The D gene is left open where the match is weak. The size of a clone is reported for some rows only, either as once, few or many, or as a class for expanded clones.

TRBJ2-1	TRBV5-3	NA	TRBD2	CASSISGSGWSNEQFF	TGTGCCAGCAGCATCTCGGGTAGCGGGTGGAGCAATGAGCAGTTCTTC
TRBJ2-3	TRBV7-2	many	NA	CASSLQGTQSTDTQYF	TGTGCCAGCAGCTTGCAAGGGACGCAGAGCACAGATACGCAGTATTTT
TRBJ1-1	TRBV6-6	NA	NA	CASSYRREKNTEAFF	TGTGCCAGCAGTTACAGGAGGGAGAAGAACACTGAAGCTTTCTTT
TRBJ2-2	TRBV4-2	NA	TRBD1	CASSQGWQGALSGELFF	TGTGCCAGCAGCCAAGGGTGGCAGGGGGCGCTTTCCGGGGAGCTGTTTTTT
TRBJ2-7	TRBV12-3/TRBV12-4	NA	TRBD1	CASSSTQGTGVYEQYF	TGTGCCAGCAGTTCCACCCAAGGGACAGGGGTCTACGAGCAGTACTTC
TRBJ1-1	TRBV7-7	NA	NA	CASSFQDSMNTEAFF	TGTGCCAGCAGCTTTCAGGACAGCATGAACACTGAAGCTTTCTTT
TRBJ1-5	TRBV20-1	NA	NA	CSAREGGWGRPQHF	TGCAGTGCTAGAGAGGGGGGGTGGGGGCGGCCCCAGCATTTT
TRBJ1-3	TRBV20-1	once	NA	CSARDPRTGNTIYF	TGCAGTGCTAGAGATCCGCGTACAGGAAACACCATATATTTT
TRBJ1-1	TRBV2	NA	NA	CARVVSEAFF	TGTGCCAGGGTGGTTAGTGAAGCTTTCTTT
TRBJ2-2	TRBV7-2	NA	NA	CASSPAGTRGSGELFF	TGTGCCAGCAGCCCAGCCGGGACCCGAGGGTCCGGGGAGCTGTTTTTT
TRBJ2-7	TRBV9	NA	NA	CASSPYPLGEQYF	TGTGCCAGCAGCCCGTACCCGCTTGGGGAGCAGTACTTC
TRBJ2-5	TRBV7-2	NA	NA	CASSLGGAWGAQYF	TGTGCCAGCAGCTTAGGCGGGGCTTGGGGGGCCCAGTACTTC
TRBJ1-1	TRBV6-1	NA	NA	CASSYRGYMTEAFF	TGTGCCAGCAGTTACCGGGGTTATATGACTGAAGCTTTCTTT
TRBJ2-5	TRBV7-8	few	NA	CASSPGWETQYF	TGTGCCAGCAGCCCCGGGTGGGAGACCCAGTACTTC
TRBJ1-6	TRBV6-6	NA	NA	CASRAESSYNSPLHF	TGTGCCAGCAGGGCAGAGAGTTCCTATAATTCACCCCTCCACTTT
TRBJ1-6	TRBV7-2	NA	TRBD1	CASSSQGENSPLHF	TGTGCCAGCAGCTCCCAGGGGGAGAATTCACCCCTCCACTTT
TRBJ1-2	TRBV7-2	few	TRBD1	CASSLVWTGEGTDYGYTF	TGTGCCAGCAGCTTAGTGTGGACGGGAGAAGGGACAGACTATGGCTACACCTTC
TRBJ2-1	TRBV7-6	NA	NA	CASSLPGGVEQFF	TGTGCCAGCAGCCTCCCAGGGGGGGTTGAGCAGTTCTTC
TRBJ2-5	TRBV7-6	NA	TRBD2	CASGRTSVGETQYF	TGTGCCAGCGGCCGGACTAGCGTTGGAGAGACCCAGTACTTC
TRBJ2-7	TRBV27	NA	NA	CASSRDFQPIYEQYF	TGTGCCAGCAGCCGGGACTTCCAACCCATCTACGAGCAGTACTTC
TRBJ1-3	TRBV7-8	few	TRBD1	CASSSPPGQGSGNTIYF	TGTGCCAGCAGCTCCCCTCCGGGACAGGGATCAGGAAACACCATATATTTT
TRBJ1-5	TRBV20-1	NA	NA	CSARSRGADDQPQHF	TGCAGTGCTAGATCGCGGGGGGCCGACGATCAGCCCCAGCATTTT
TRBJ1-2	TRBV7-2	many	TRBD1	CASSSGQGQGGYTF	TGTGCCAGCAGCTCTGGACAGGGGCAAGGCGGCTACACCTTC
TRBJ2-2	TRBV29-1	NA	NA	CSALDRSTGELFF	TGCAGCGCTCTGGACAGAAGCACCGGGGAGCTGTTTTTT
TRBJ1-1	TRBV18	NA	NA	CASSPVWGTEAFF	TGTGCCAGCTCACCGGTCTGGGGGACTGAAGCTTTCTTT
TRBJ2-1	TRBV14	NA	NA	CASSPAGLVYNEQFF	TGTGCCAGCAGCCCCGCCGGATTGGTCTACAATGAGCAGTTCTTC
TRBJ2-7	TRBV7-8	many	TRBD1	CASSLGTGKYEQYF	TGTGCCAGCAGCTTAGGGACAGGGAAGTACGAGCAGTACTTC
TRBJ1-2	TRBV7-8	few	NA	CASSLAVGASYGYTF	TGTGCCAGCAGCTTAGCGGTGGGGGCGAGCTATGGCTACACCTTC
TRBJ2-2	TRBV3-1	few	TRBD1	CASSGQGNRNTGELFF	TGTGCCAGCAGCGGACAGGGTAATAGGAACACCGGGGAGCTGTTTTTT
TRBJ2-2	TRBV6-2/TRBV6-3	NA	TRBD1	CASSQQGADTGELFF	TGTGCCAGCAGTCAACAGGGGGCGGACACCGGGGAGCTGTTTTTT
TRBJ1-2	TRBV7-9	NA	NA	CASSFSDRSYGYTF	TGTGCCAGCAGCTTCTCCGACAGGAGCTATGGCTACACCTTC
TRBJ2-1	TRBV6-6	NA	NA	CASSFKRSKHNNEQFF	TGTGCCAGCAGTTTCAAGCGGAGCAAGCACAACAATGAGCAGTTCTTC
TRBJ1-1	TRBV2	few	NA	CASSEVQGNTEAFF	TGTGCCAGCAGTGAGGTTCAGGGGAACACTGAAGCTTTCTTT
TRBJ2-7	TRBV7-9	few	NA	CASSRVPETSYEQYF	TGTGCCAGCAGCCGGGTGCCGGAGACCTCCTACGAGCAGTACTTC
TRBJ2-1	TRBV5-6	NA	NA	CASSREDTKTYEQFF	TGTGCCAGCAGCCGCGAGGACACCAAAACCTATGAGCAGTTCTTC
TRBJ2-2	TRBV30	NA	TRBD1	CAWSVGQGAGELFF	TGTGCCTGGAGTGTAGGGCAGGGGGCCGGGGAGCTGTTTTTT
TRBJ2-7	TRBV7-9	NA	NA	CASSLPPSNEQYF	TGTGCCAGCAGCTTACCCCCGTCGAACGAGCAGTACTTC
TRBJ2-6	TRBV5-1	NA	TRBD1	CASSYRGPGANVLTF	TGCGCCAGCAGCTATAGGGGGCCCGGGGCCAACGTCCTGACTTTC
TRBJ2-3	TRBV11-2	few	NA	CASSPPGLGTDTQYF	TGTGCCAGCAGCCCCCCGGGCCTAGGGACAGATACGCAGTATTTT
TRBJ2-7	TRBV7-2	many	TRBD2	CASSRLAGAREQYF	TGTGCCAGCAGCCGACTAGCGGGAGCTAGAGAGCAGTACTTC
TRBJ1-2	TRBV20-1	NA	TRBD1	CSASSDRGQQFRGYTF	TGCAGTGCTAGTAGCGACAGGGGCCAGCAATTTCGGGGCTACACCTTC
TRBJ2-1	TRBV2	few	NA	CASSGRETEDEQFF	TGTGCCAGCAGTGGGCGCGAAACTGAGGATGAGCAGTTCTTC
TRBJ2-3	TRBV4-1	once	NA	CASSRSVGQRTDTQYF	TGCGCCAGCAGCCGCTCCGTTGGACAGCGTACAGATACGCAGTATTTT
TRBJ2-1	TRBV6-8	NA	TRBD2	CARSSLAGGSGEQFF	TGTGCCAGGAGTTCTCTAGCGGGGGGGTCTGGTGAGCAGTTCTTC
TRBJ2-3	TRBV7-2	many	NA	CASSRTGGLTDTQYF	TGTGCCAGCAGCCGGACTGGAGGGCTGACAGATACGCAGTATTTT
TRBJ2-1	TRBV18	once	NA	CASSPQQSSYNEQFF	TGTGCCAGCTCACCACAACAGAGCTCCTACAATGAGCAGTTCTTC
TRBJ2-3	TRBV20-1	few	TRBD2	CSARDQAGGRGTDTQYF	TGCAGTGCTAGAGATCAGGCGGGAGGACGGGGCACAGATACGCAGTATTTT
TRBJ2-2	TRBV6-5	NA	NA	CATCHSANTGELFF	TGTGCCACCTGTCACAGCGCGAACACCGGGGAGCTGTTTTTT
TRBJ2-1	TRBV20-1	NA	TRBD1	CSASDRVGWNEQFF	TGCAGTGCCTCCGACAGGGTTGGGTGGAATGAGCAGTTCTTC
TRBJ1-1	TRBV7-8	NA	TRBD1	CASSFLPQGAKNTEAFF	TGTGCCAGCAGCTTCCTTCCACAGGGGGCAAAGAACACTGAAGCTTTCTTT
TRBJ2-5	TRBV20-1	few	TRBD2	CSSSGLAQETQYF	TGCAGTTCTAGCGGGCTTGCGCAAGAGACCCAGTACTTC
TRBJ2-6	TRBV6-2/TRBV6-3	NA	NA	CASSYSLGRGANVLTF	TGTGCCAGCAGTTACTCGTTGGGGAGAGGGGCCAACGTCCTGACTTTC
TRBJ1-1	TRBV2	NA	TRBD1	CASKSRDSPSTEAFF	TGTGCCAGCAAGTCCCGGGACAGCCCTAGCACTGAAGCTTTCTTT